The entry below gives a single T cell receptor (beta chain) sequence along with its context. This entry is derived from a study of blood T cell repertoires in COVID-19. The CDR3 is made up of 16 amino acids. V dropped 1 base and J dropped 5; count of bases not matched to a gene: 6. In germline, CDR1 is SSHAT, CDR2 FNYEAQ (reference sequence). Sequencing was performed with immunoSEQ multiplex PCR; in TCRdb, only in-frame clones are kept and a portion is missing. The sample yields roughly 110,000 clones, approximately 86% seen once. Sequences were obtained from peripheral blood. V usage is TRBV7-7 and J usage is TRBJ2-2, with 8 bases that match TRBD1. This clonotype originated in a man aged 35 to 55 with acute or convalescent COVID-19. Here the CDR3 DNA reads TGTGCCAGCAGCTTAGGCGACAGGGGTGGGACCGGGGAGCTGTTTTTT. Translating it yields CASSLGDRGGTGELFF.